This TCR beta chain appears in the sequencing data of a study of CD8+CD57+ T cells in acquired aplastic anemia (dated by TCRdb to the late 2010s). Study-wide context: A mean of approximately 3 ug of DNA, ranging from 0.2 to 27.4 ug, was extracted from sorted CD4+ and CD8+ cells. CD8+CD57+ expansion was defined as a frequency above the mean frequency observed in healthy subjects. General study outcomes and caveats: No significant difference in CD8+ Simpson's diversity was found between patients and healthy controls (P=0.060). Although roughly 29 CD8+ CDR3 sequences were shared by patients and controls, these sequences appeared highly expressed in patients and within the immunodominant clones of patients.

Regarding this clonotype: The antigen it recognizes is unknown. One base away there is no much larger clone; base qualities are not given.

At the junction V is shortened by 2 bases and J by 3 bases; bases outside the gene matches: 6. In the germline V gene (reference sequence), CDR1 corresponds to DFQATT and CDR2 to SNEGSKA. CDR3 length: 15 amino acids, cysteine to phenylalanine. Only the CDR3 portion is preserved as DNA: 45 bases, with reading frame beginning at the first base. Genomic DNA served as template for TCR beta VDJ combination and CDR3 sequence profiling. An Illumina HiSeq 2000 was the platform used for TCR repertoire sequencing. From the authors' description of their analysis: Repertoire assessment relied on Simpson's diversity index, CDR3 size and DJ length profiles, and TRBV/TRBJ rearrangement plots. The most abundant DNA sequence in the deep sequencing data was taken as the immunodominant clone. CDR3 amino acid sequences were checked for sharing across subjects and were also compared against the VDJdb database and published repertoires. TCRdb reprocessing: public reads trimmed at Q25 with fastp, clones called with MiXCR, in-frame beta chains kept. Identical CDR3 protein sequences are pooled into one entry, listed with their most common genes and DNA. The V and J calls were not made by the authors but by TCRdb's processing. The sample has 200,000 to 250,000 distinct CDR3 sequences on record, 55% to 65% of them singletons. About three fifths of the sample is in the top ten clones.

Patients chosen for sequencing had shown expansion of CD8+CD57+ cells by flow cytometry. All patients had severe acquired aplastic anemia diagnosed by International Study of Aplastic Anemia and Agranulocytosis and Camitta criteria. At the time blood was sampled, none of the patients had received any therapy. The study deep-sequenced TCR repertoires of sorted CD4+ and CD8+ blood T cells from severe aplastic anemia patients and healthy subjects. Patients were enrolled in the USA under clinicaltrials.gov protocols 00001620, 01623167, 00001397, 00071045, 00081523 and 00961064. Ficoll-Paque density gradient centrifugation was used to isolate peripheral blood mononuclear cells. Before DNA extraction, CD4+ and CD8+ T cells were sorted with FACS or magnetic beads.

Rearrangement joined TRBV20-1 to TRBJ2-3; 9 of the junction bases match TRBD2. The TCR comes from a human donor with aplastic anemia. Sequencing was carried out using sorted CD4+, CD8+, or CD8+CD57+ T cells (not recorded which) from PBMCs. The nucleotides read TGCAGTGCTAGACGTTTTAGCGGGAGAACAGATACGCAGTATTTT. It codes for CSARRFSGRTDTQYF.